The source of this T cell receptor beta chain is a study of shared clonotypes between healthy human individuals. Study results and limitations: What limited the represented genetic and exposure-history diversity was the small number of donors.

In the CD4+ fraction, cells were divided into CD45RA+ naive and CD45RA-negative memory subsets. This CDR3 has 18 amino acids. The germline gives CDR1 LNHDA, CDR2 SQIVND (reference sequence). Trimming removed 0 bases from V and 0 bases from J, with 18 bases in between. About 30,000 T cell genomes, or around 180 ng DNA, went into the sorted-subset replicate PCRs. Assay: immunoSEQ multiplex PCR; the TCRdb copy retains only in-frame clones and omits some. The data show about 1 million clones, with 75% to 80% seen just once and about 0.52% held by the top ten. This clone was detected only once. The target antigen is unknown.

The chain combines TRBV19 with TRBJ2-7; D remains ambiguous. The TCR sequence derives from a man between 18 and 29 years old in good health. Some clones in this sample may be carry-over from other donors' samples. The source material was memory CD4+ T cells from PBMCs. The subset is: CD45RA-negative fraction. The CDR3 DNA is TGTGCCAGTAGTATAGATGGCCCGAGCTCCCGGAGCTCCTACGAGCAGTACTTC. It translates to CASSIDGPSSRSSYEQYF.